Presented here are 20 T cell receptor beta chains from one specimen sequenced in a study of cytomegalovirus exposure and HLA in healthy donors. The PCR had 60 Vbeta and 13 Jbeta primers. Here immunoSEQ multiplex PCR was the method, and the copy in TCRdb shows in-frame clones only, minus some. The table for this sample gives tens of thousands of clones. The sample consisted of PBMCs. The source is a woman between 35 and 50 years old in good health and CMV-seropositive.

This chain connects TRBV16 to TRBJ1-4, with D perhaps TRBD1 (5 bases). The V end was cut by 4 bases, the J end by 6 bases, with 15 bases between. Germline V gene data show CDR1 as KGHSY and CDR2 as FQNENV. This CDR3 has 15 residues. The CDR3 here is CASSPGRQRYEKLFF. As DNA, the CDR3 is TGTGCCAGCAGCCCGGGCCGACAGAGGTATGAAAAACTGTTTTTT.

The chain has TRBV28 and TRBJ1-5; 7 bases agree with TRBD1. Germline-derived CDR1 and CDR2 are MDHEN and SYDVKM. Germline trimming cut 5 bases from V and 0 bases from J; bases unmatched to any gene: 7. The CDR3 length is 16 residues. CDR3 residues: CASSAMGTVSNQPQHF. Written as DNA, the CDR3 is TGTGCCAGCAGTGCGATGGGGACAGTTAGCAATCAGCCCCAGCATTTT.

The chain combines TRBV10-3 with TRBJ2-7; TRBD2 agrees at 7 bases. Germline assignment: CDR1 ENHRY and CDR2 SYGVKD. CDR3 length equals 16 residues. Trimming at V came to 10 bases and at J to 2 bases, leaving 17 bases not matched to a gene. This chain's CDR3 is CATTLSSGRQTYEQYF. CDR3 nucleotides: TGTGCCACCACCCTATCTAGCGGCAGGCAAACCTACGAGCAGTACTTC.

This chain links TRBV18 with TRBJ1-2; a weak D match, TRBD1 (6 bases). The germline V and J ends were trimmed by 2 bases and 5 bases, with 15 bases remaining between them. Germline V gene lookup returns CDR1 KGHSH and CDR2 LQKENI. The CDR3 is 15 residues long. CDR3 DNA: TGTGCCAGCTCACCAAGCGGACAGACGGCTTATGGCTACACCTTC. Its translation: CASSPSGQTAYGYTF.

The chain couples TRBV13 to TRBJ1-3, with D unresolved. Looked up from germline, CDR1 is PRHDT and CDR2 is FYEKMQ (reference sequence). V was clipped by 0 bases and J by 0 bases, with 3 bases between them. The CDR3 totals 14 residues. This chain's CDR3 is CASSLGSSGNTIYF. The CDR3, as DNA: TGTGCCAGCAGCTTAGGGAGCTCTGGAAACACCATATATTTT.

The CDR3 spells CAWARTGTYEQYF. In nucleotides, the CDR3 is TGTGCCTGGGCTAGGACAGGAACCTACGAGCAGTACTTC. This chain connects TRBV30 to TRBJ2-7, with TRBD1 matching 7 bases. With 5 bases clipped from V and 2 bases from J, the junction kept 6 bases outside the gene matches. Germline CDR1 is GTSNPN and CDR2 is SVGIG (reference sequence). This CDR3 region has 13 residues.

The V call is TRBV10-3, the J call TRBJ1-1, with D hard to call. The CDR3 extends over 14 amino acids. V lost 6 bases and J 4 bases, leaving 15 bases between the germline ends. The germline CDR1 and CDR2 sequences are ENHRY and SYGVKD. CDR3 nucleotide sequence: TGTGCCATCAGCGTGAGCTTCGCGCCCACTGAAGCTTTCTTT. Protein sequence: CAISVSFAPTEAFF.

The rearrangement uses TRBV7-2 and TRBJ2-4, with 12 bases lining up with TRBD2. The CDR3 covers 16 residues. Germline V CDR1 and CDR2: SGHTA, FQGNSA. Trimming took 5 bases from V and 2 from J; bases not matched to a gene: 4. CDR3 bases: TGTGCCAGCAGCCTGGGACTAGCGGGTCCCAAAAACATTCAGTACTTC. Protein: CASSLGLAGPKNIQYF. Full variable domain (rest looked up from reference TRBV7-2 and TRBJ2-4): GAGVSQSPSNKVTEKGKDVELRCDPISGHTALYWYRQSLGQGLEFLIYFQGNSAPDKSGLPSDRFSAERTGGSVSTLTIQRTQQEDSAVYLCASSLGLAGPKNIQYFGAGTRLSVL.

The rearrangement links TRBV29-1 to TRBJ1-1; 9 nucleotides match TRBD1. The germline V gene encodes CDR1 SQVTM and CDR2 ANQGSEA. The CDR3 length is 13 residues. The trim removed 6 bases at V and 1 base at J, leaving 3 bases unmatched. Written as DNA, the CDR3 is TGCAGCGTAGACAGGGGGACGAACACTGAAGCTTTCTTT. Its protein product is CSVDRGTNTEAFF. Complete variable domain (other parts from reference TRBV29-1 and TRBJ1-1): SAVISQKPSRDICQRGTSLTIQCQVDSQVTMMFWYRQQPGQSLTLIATANQGSEATYESGFVIDKFPISRPNLTFSTLTVSNMSPEDSSIYLCSVDRGTNTEAFFGQGTRLTVV.

In the case of this clone: Other DNA sequences of this sample code for an identical CDR3. This chain uses TRBV19 with TRBJ1-1; 8 positions match TRBD1. The J segment lost 6 bases and the V segment lost 6 bases, leaving 15 bases of the junction unmatched. The length of the CDR3 is 16 residues. The germline gives CDR1 LNHDA, CDR2 SQIVND (reference sequence). CDR3: CASRGADRVNRAEAFF. CDR3 DNA: TGTGCCAGTAGGGGGGCGGACAGGGTCAATCGGGCTGAAGCTTTCTTT.

This chain joins TRBV10-1 and TRBJ2-7; TRBD2 matches 12 bases. The CDR3 totals 14 residues. The ends lost 2 bases at V and 4 bases at J; junction bases unmatched: 0. CDR1 WNHNN and CDR2 SYGVQD come from the germline V gene (reference sequence). CDR3 protein: CASSETSGGYEQYF. The CDR3 DNA reads TGCGCCAGCAGTGAGACTAGCGGGGGGTACGAGCAGTACTTC.

The V gene is TRBV7-6, the J gene TRBJ2-1; 8 bases line up with TRBD2. From germline, CDR1 is SGHVS and CDR2 FNYEAQ. The CDR3 is 16 amino acids. V lost 5 bases and J lost 3; bases outside the gene matches: 9. CDR3 residues: CASSPMRRGGYNEQFF. The CDR3 region has the DNA TGTGCCAGCAGCCCGATGAGACGGGGGGGCTACAATGAGCAGTTCTTC.

The CDR3 sequence is CASSIGQGGEKLFF. CDR3 nucleotides: TGCGCCAGCAGCATAGGACAGGGGGGTGAAAAACTGTTTTTT. The genes are TRBV5-1 and TRBJ1-4; 10 nucleotides line up with TRBD1. The CDR3 is 14 amino acids. Germline CDR1 and CDR2: SGHRS and YFSETQ. V was clipped by 4 bases and J by 7 bases; unmatched bases: 4.

The V and J genes are TRBV2 and TRBJ2-3; 16 bases are shared with TRBD2. Germline V lookup: CDR1 SNHLY, CDR2 FYNNEI. V trimming: 2 bases; J trimming: 2 bases; junction bases outside the gene matches: 16. The CDR3 sequence is 22 residues long. The CDR3 spells CASSETGGYSGTSGRVTDTQYF. CDR3 DNA sequence: TGTGCCAGCAGTGAAACAGGGGGCTATTCCGGGACTAGCGGGAGGGTCACAGATACGCAGTATTTT.

This chain connects TRBV9 to TRBJ2-1; 11 positions agree with TRBD2. Germline trimming cut 3 bases from V and 8 bases from J; bases unmatched to any gene: 13. The germline CDR1 and CDR2 sequences are SGDLS and YYNGEE. This CDR3 is built from 17 residues. CDR3 in amino acids: CASSARLTSGIGDEQFF. The CDR3 DNA reads as TGTGCCAGCAGCGCACGTCTGACTAGCGGGATTGGGGATGAGCAGTTCTTC.

The chain employs TRBV4-1 and TRBJ2-5, with a tentative D call TRBD2 (5 bases). The J call is in doubt because the DNA end fits TRBJ2-7 better. The CDR3 is 15 residues long. Germline-derived CDR1 and CDR2 are MGHRA and YSYEKL. For the CDR3, the DNA is TGCGCCAGCAGCCTCAAAGCGGATTTCACCTACGAGCAGTACTTC. It translates to CASSLKADFTYEQYF.

The chain combines TRBV11-2 with TRBJ2-3; the match to TRBD2 covers 12 bases. J was trimmed by 4 bases and V by 5 bases; bases with no gene match: 4. This CDR3 comprises 15 residues. CDR1 and CDR2 from the germline V gene are SGHAT and FQNNGV. As DNA, the CDR3 is TGTGCCAGCAGCCCTAGCGGGAGGGTTGCAGATACGCAGTATTTT. It specifies CASSPSGRVADTQYF.

This chain connects TRBV14 to TRBJ2-3; tentatively, D is TRBD2 (6 bases). Germline CDR1 and CDR2: SGHDN and FVKESK. The CDR3 extends over 15 amino acids. The V gene lost 4 bases and the J gene lost 2 bases, with 13 bases spanning the gap. The CDR3 DNA is TGTGCCAGCAGCCTATTTTCTAGCGACACAGATACGCAGTATTTT. Residues: CASSLFSSDTDTQYF.

The chain combines TRBV11-3 with TRBJ2-2, with 10 bases matching TRBD1. CDR3 size: 17 residues. The germline CDR1 and CDR2 sequences are SGHNT and YENEEA. Trimming removed 5 bases from V and 4 bases from J; junction bases left unmatched: 10. CDR3 DNA: TGTGCCAGCAGCCCACGAAAGGGACAGGGGACCACCGGGGAGCTGTTTTTT. This codes for CASSPRKGQGTTGELFF.

The rearrangement uses TRBV27 and TRBJ1-2, with a tentative D call TRBD1 (5 bases). The CDR3 spans 13 residues. The V and J ends lost 0 bases and 7 bases respectively, with 9 bases between them. CDR1 is MNHEY and CDR2 is SMNVEV in the germline V gene (reference sequence). This CDR3 is CASSLSGGSGYTF. CDR3 in DNA: TGTGCCAGCAGTTTATCCGGGGGTAGTGGCTACACCTTC.